The 10 T cell receptor beta chains below come from one sample, sequenced in a study of T cell repertoires in cytomegalovirus infection. From the reads, TCRdb called clonotypes with MiXCR, one entry per CDR3 protein. This sample has some 500,000 distinct CDR3 sequences; around 40% occur once, and the top ten carry around 48%. These receptors have no identified antigens. Sequenced here: cultured PBMCs, sampled from culture after CMV antigen stimulation. The source is a human donor in good health (CMV status not recorded). Some clones in this sample may be carry-over from other donors' samples.

This clonotype occurred a few times. The chain couples TRBV7-8 to TRBJ1-2; D unresolved. There are 13 residues in the CDR3. Trimming stripped 5 bases from V and 8 bases from J, with 15 bases between. CDR1 is SGHVS and CDR2 is FQNEAQ in the germline V gene. The CDR3 spells CASSKASSGGYTF. Here the CDR3 DNA reads TGTGCCAGCAGCAAAGCATCTTCCGGGGGCTACACCTTC. The full variable domain, in which reference TRBV7-8 and TRBJ1-2 provide the parts outside the CDR3, is GAGVSQSPRYKVAKRGQDVALRCDPISGHVSLFWYQQALGQGPEFLTYFQNEAQLDKSGLPSDRFFAERPEGSVSTLKIQRTQQEDSAVYLCASSKASSGGYTFGSGTRLTVV.

This clonotype was detected a few times. The CDR3 DNA is TGTGCCAGCAGCTTAGCCGGGAACCAGGGGGACACCTTC. Protein: CASSLAGNQGDTF. The rearrangement joins TRBV7-9 to TRBJ1-2, with 7 bases fitting TRBD1. The ends lost 0 bases at V and 12 bases at J; junction bases unmatched: 7. Germline V gives CDR1 SEHNR, CDR2 FQNEAQ (reference sequence). The CDR3 extends over 13 amino acids.

This clonotype occurred many times. One end of the junction is discordant with germline, which a read error may explain. The chain uses TRBV4-1 and TRBJ1-2; 7 nucleotides agree with TRBD1. Germline V gene lookup returns CDR1 MGHRA and CDR2 YSYEKL. The CDR3 extends over 13 amino acids. The CDR3 DNA is TGTGCCAGCAGCCAGGGACAGAACTATGGCTACACCTTC. Protein sequence: CASSQGQNYGYTF.

The chain links TRBV4-3 to TRBJ2-3; TRBD2 matches at 10 bases. This CDR3 spans 16 amino acids. The junction had 3 bases not matched to a gene; V was cut back by 0 bases and J by 3 bases. Germline loops: CDR1 LGHNA, CDR2 YSLEER. CDR3 bases: TGCGCCAGCAGCCAAGAGGGACTAGCGAAGACAGATACGCAGTATTTT. Its protein product is CASSQEGLAKTDTQYF.

CDR3 coding DNA: TGTGCCAGCAGCCAAGAAGGTCTAGCGGGGGGCACCGGGGAGCTGTTTTTT. Its translation: CASSQEGLAGGTGELFF. This sequence joins TRBV4-2 and TRBJ2-2; 11 nucleotides align to TRBD2. V dropped 0 bases and J dropped 4; count of bases not matched to a gene: 4. The CDR3 has 17 amino acids. The germline V gene has CDR1 LGHNA and CDR2 YNFKEQ.

The sample holds a few counts of this clonotype. The chain is built from TRBV5-4 and TRBJ2-1, with unresolved D. Germline CDR1 reads SGHNT; CDR2 reads YYREEE (reference sequence). V was cut by 0 bases and J by 8 bases, with 15 bases left in between. The CDR3 covers 15 residues. The CDR3 reads CASSLGTERIYEQFF. In DNA form, the CDR3 reads TGTGCCAGCAGCTTGGGGACGGAGCGAATCTATGAGCAGTTCTTC.

Only a few counts were recorded for this clonotype. V is TRBV5-1 and J is TRBJ1-6; TRBD1 matches 7 bases. Germline V gene data show CDR1 as SGHRS and CDR2 as YFSETQ. This CDR3 has 14 amino acids. Germline trimming cut 4 bases from V and 7 bases from J; bases unmatched to any gene: 5. The chain's CDR3 is CASSPGQPNSPLHF. The DNA of the CDR3 is TGCGCCAGCAGCCCGGGACAGCCAAATTCACCCCTCCACTTT.

This chain uses TRBV6-2 or TRBV6-3 with TRBJ2-7; TRBD2 matches at 7 bases. J was trimmed by 0 bases and V by 4 bases; bases with no gene match: 9. Looked up from germline, CDR1 is MNHEY and CDR2 is SVGEGT. The CDR3 sequence is 16 residues long. CDR3 loop: CASSLYAGVTSYEQYF. The CDR3 region has the DNA TGTGCCAGCAGTTTATATGCGGGAGTCACCTCCTACGAGCAGTACTTC.

The chain combines TRBV6-5 with TRBJ2-3; TRBD2 aligns across 14 bases. The CDR3 has 15 amino acids. Per germline, CDR1 MNHEY and CDR2 SVGAGI. V was pared by 7 bases and J by 6 bases, with 6 bases of the junction left unmatched. The CDR3 coding sequence is TGTGCCAGCATCGGGACTAGCGGGGGTAGGGATACGCAGTATTTT. Its translation is CASIGTSGGRDTQYF.

This clonotype was observed a handful of times. The chain uses TRBV11-3 and TRBJ2-5; TRBD2 matches 7 bases. J gave up 2 bases and V 4 bases, and 4 bases lay outside the gene matches. The germline V gene has CDR1 SGHNT and CDR2 YENEEA. This CDR3 comprises 14 residues. The DNA of the CDR3 is TGTGCCAGCAGCTCAGCTAGCGGACAAGAGACCCAGTACTTC. Protein product: CASSSASGQETQYF.